These 26 T cell receptor beta chains came from one sample sequenced in a study of blood T cell repertoires in COVID-19. Sequencing was performed with immunoSEQ multiplex PCR; in TCRdb, only in-frame clones are kept and a portion is missing. This sample has 65,000 to 95,000 clones, with 60% to 75% found just once. The sequenced material came from peripheral blood. The receptors shown here come from a man between 50 and 59 years old with active or convalescent COVID-19.

This rearrangement joins TRBV19 to TRBJ1-2, with D unresolved. The CDR3 is made up of 14 amino acids. The germline V gene has CDR1 LNHDA and CDR2 SQIVND (reference sequence). The V gene lost 4 bases and the J gene lost 0 bases, with 9 bases spanning the gap. In nucleotides, the CDR3 is TGTGCCAGTAGTAGGTTGGGAGCTAACTATGGCTACACCTTC. Translation gives CASSRLGANYGYTF.

The V and J genes are TRBV27 and TRBJ1-4; maybe TRBD1 (5 bases). The V end lost 5 bases, the J end lost 2 bases, and 12 bases lay between the germline ends. CDR1 MNHEY and CDR2 SMNVEV come from the germline V gene (reference sequence). This CDR3 is 15 amino acids long. This CDR3 is CASSGTGVTNEKLFF. The CDR3 bases are TGTGCCAGCAGTGGTACAGGAGTTACTAATGAAAAACTGTTTTTT.

V gene TRBV6-6 combines with J gene TRBJ2-3; 8 bases agree with TRBD2. Looked up from germline, CDR1 is MNHNY and CDR2 is SVGAGI (reference sequence). The CDR3 totals 12 residues. With V trimmed by 4 bases and J by 12 bases, 6 bases remained unmatched. CDR3 in amino acids: CASSLAGPLQYF. The CDR3 nucleotides read TGTGCCAGCAGTTTAGCGGGGCCCCTCCAGTATTTT.

The rearrangement links TRBV14 to TRBJ1-2; 10 bases map to TRBD1. This CDR3 is built from 15 residues. V was pared by 2 bases and J by 6 bases, with 6 bases of the junction left unmatched. The germline V gene has CDR1 SGHDN and CDR2 FVKESK. The CDR3 DNA is TGTGCCAGCAGCCAACACCGGGACAGGGGAGATGGCTACACCTTC. This translates into CASSQHRDRGDGYTF.

The chain combines TRBV19 with TRBJ2-2; D is perhaps TRBD1 (6 bases). V gave up 11 bases and J gave up 2 bases, with 15 bases separating them. This CDR3 spans 14 amino acids. Germline CDR1 and CDR2: LNHDA and SQIVND (reference sequence). For the CDR3, the DNA is TGTGCCGTTGCCAGGGGCGAAAACACCGGGGAGCTGTTTTTT. Amino acid sequence: CAVARGENTGELFF.

The V call is TRBV14, the J call TRBJ2-1; TRBD2 matches 10 bases. The CDR3 length is 16 residues. Germline values: CDR1 SGHDN, CDR2 FVKESK. Losses at the gene ends were 1 base for V and 7 bases for J; bases not matched to a gene: 7. The CDR3 DNA reads TGTGCCAGCAGCCAAGGGGCTAGCGGGGGATATAATGAGCAGTTCTTC. Protein product: CASSQGASGGYNEQFF.

The chain is built from TRBV3-1 (or the pseudogene TRBV3-2) and TRBJ2-7, with 8 bases identical to TRBD1. The CDR3 contains 14 residues. The V segment lost 3 bases and the J segment 2 bases; nucleotides outside the gene matches: 3. Germline CDR1 and CDR2: LGHDT and YNNKEL (reference sequence). The CDR3 region is CASSHRTGTYEQYF. The CDR3 coding sequence is TGTGCCAGCAGCCATCGGACAGGGACCTACGAGCAGTACTTC.

The chain links TRBV15 to TRBJ1-1; D gene ambiguous. This CDR3 comprises 12 residues. V was pared by 3 bases and J by 6 bases, with 8 bases between. From germline, CDR1 is LNHNV and CDR2 YYDKDF (reference sequence). The CDR3 sequence is CATSRRRAEAFF. The CDR3 region has the DNA TGTGCCACCAGCAGGCGGAGGGCTGAAGCTTTCTTT.

The CDR3 region is CASSLEGGRTGELFF. Written as DNA, the CDR3 is TGCGCCAGCAGCTTGGAAGGTGGGAGGACCGGGGAGCTGTTTTTT. The chain uses TRBV5-1 and TRBJ2-2, with D perhaps matching TRBD2 (6 bases). V was pared by 0 bases and J by 5 bases, with 11 bases between. CDR1 is SGHRS, CDR2 YFSETQ, per germline. This CDR3 has 15 residues.

V and J are TRBV18 and TRBJ1-2, with TRBD1 as a possible D gene (6 bases). The CDR3 sequence is 14 residues long. The V gene's germline CDR1 is KGHSH and CDR2 LQKENI. V was clipped by 5 bases and J by 5 bases, with 15 bases between them. The CDR3 coding sequence is TGTGCCAGCTCAGGTACAGGGACCATTTATGGCTACACCTTC. Its protein is CASSGTGTIYGYTF. Full variable domain (outside the CDR3, taken from reference TRBV18 and TRBJ1-2): NAGVMQNPRHLVRRRGQEARLRCSPMKGHSHVYWYRQLPEEGLKFMVYLQKENIIDESGMPKERFSAEFPKEGPSILRIQQVVRGDSAAYFCASSGTGTIYGYTFGSGTRLTVV.

The V and J genes are TRBV9 and TRBJ2-5; D may be TRBD1 (6 bases). The CDR3 sequence is 14 residues long. V was shortened by 3 bases and J by 5 bases, with 14 bases between the two germline ends. Germline CDR1 and CDR2: SGDLS and YYNGEE. CDR3 DNA: TGTGCCAGCAGCGATGATCAGGGGTGGGAGACCCAGTACTTC. As protein: CASSDDQGWETQYF.

Here the CDR3 reads CASSEGGQAYYGYTF. The CDR3 nucleotides read TGTGCCAGTAGTGAAGGGGGACAGGCTTACTATGGCTACACCTTC. The V and J genes are TRBV19 and TRBJ1-2; 8 nucleotides line up with TRBD1. The CDR3 length is 15 residues. CDR1 and CDR2 (germline): LNHDA, SQIVND (reference sequence). V trimming: 5 bases; J trimming: 3 bases; junction bases outside the gene matches: 8.

The chain links TRBV4-1 to TRBJ1-1; 7 positions match TRBD1. This CDR3 is built from 13 residues. The junction had 6 bases not matched to a gene; V was cut back by 0 bases and J by 11 bases. CDR1 and CDR2 (germline): MGHRA, YSYEKL. CDR3 amino acids: CASSQDQGVRAFF. DNA for the CDR3: TGCGCCAGCAGCCAAGATCAGGGGGTGCGGGCTTTCTTT.

The rearrangement uses TRBV10-3 and TRBJ1-4, with D unclear. The CDR3 loop spans 13 amino acids. The germline CDR1 and CDR2 sequences are ENHRY and SYGVKD. The V end was cut by 3 bases, the J end by 8 bases, with 10 bases between. The CDR3 DNA is TGTGCCATCAGTGAAGGCGAGGGAGAAAAACTGTTTTTT. Amino acid sequence: CAISEGEGEKLFF.

This clone was detected a few times. The rearrangement joins TRBV7-2 to TRBJ2-7; TRBD2 aligns across 8 bases. CDR3 length: 14 amino acids. The germline V gene has CDR1 SGHTA and CDR2 FQGNSA. V gave up 2 bases and J gave up 7 bases; unmatched junction bases: 7. CDR3 nucleotide sequence: TGTGCCAGCAGCTTATCACTAGCGGTAGGGGAGCAGTACTTC. The encoded protein is CASSLSLAVGEQYF.

V and J are TRBV15 and TRBJ1-2, with 10 bases identical to TRBD1. The V gene end was trimmed by 3 bases and the J gene end by 2 bases; junction bases not matched to a gene: 6. The CDR3 is 16 residues long. Looked up from germline, CDR1 is LNHNV and CDR2 is YYDKDF (reference sequence). The CDR3 DNA reads as TGTGCCACCAGCAGCCACCCGGGACAGGGGAACTATGGCTACACCTTC. Protein product: CATSSHPGQGNYGYTF.

The chain links TRBV4-3 to TRBJ2-1, with D maybe TRBD2 (5 bases). The CDR3 contains 17 residues. V was trimmed by 1 base and J by 6 bases, leaving 19 bases between them. Germline V gene sequence: CDR1 LGHNA, CDR2 YSLEER. CDR3 coding DNA: TGCGCCAGCAGCCAAGTTGGAGGTGTCCGGGCGGGCAATGAGCAGTTCTTC. Protein product: CASSQVGGVRAGNEQFF.

The chain is built from TRBV7-9 and TRBJ2-5; the D is unclear. This CDR3 region has 12 residues. Trimming pared 1 base from V and 5 bases from J, leaving 5 bases between. The V gene's germline CDR1 is SEHNR and CDR2 FQNEAQ (reference sequence). The CDR3 DNA sequence: TGTGCCAGCAGCTTAGTTCTGGAGACCCAGTACTTC. It yields the protein CASSLVLETQYF.

A single count supports this clone. The chain couples TRBV4-1 to TRBJ2-5; 13 nucleotides line up with TRBD2. The CDR3 has 16 amino acids. Trimming took 4 bases from V and 1 from J; bases not matched to a gene: 3. The germline V gene has CDR1 MGHRA and CDR2 YSYEKL. The CDR3 DNA reads as TGCGCCAGCAGCCCCGGACTAGCGGGGGTCCAAGAGACCCAGTACTTC. Residues: CASSPGLAGVQETQYF.

This chain links TRBV9 with TRBJ2-5; TRBD1 is a possible D gene (5 bases). CDR3 length: 16 residues. The V and J ends lost 0 bases and 1 base respectively, with 13 bases between them. In germline, CDR1 is SGDLS, CDR2 YYNGEE. CDR3 sequence (DNA): TGTGCCAGCAGCGTAGCGCTAGGGGCAGCCCAAGAGACCCAGTACTTC. Its translation: CASSVALGAAQETQYF.

J is TRBJ1-2 and V is TRBV7-2; D is unresolved. CDR1 and CDR2 from the germline V gene are SGHTA and FQGNSA. Trimming left V 3 bases short and J 6 bases short, with 14 bases between. The CDR3 consists of 14 residues. CDR3 sequence: CASSLGTTHDGYTF. CDR3 DNA sequence: TGTGCCAGCAGCTTGGGCACGACACACGATGGCTACACCTTC. The complete variable domain, with remaining parts taken from reference TRBV7-2 and TRBJ1-2, reads GAGVSQSPSNKVTEKGKDVELRCDPISGHTALYWYRQSLGQGLEFLIYFQGNSAPDKSGLPSDRFSAERTGGSVSTLTIQRTQQEDSAVYLCASSLGTTHDGYTFGSGTRLTVV.

This clone has only one observation. J is TRBJ1-1 and V is TRBV5-1; the D gene is possibly TRBD1 (6 bases). Germline V gene sequence: CDR1 SGHRS, CDR2 YFSETQ. Between the trimmed V and J ends, which lost 4 bases and 1 base, there was a span of 17 bases. This CDR3 region has 16 residues. The CDR3 sequence is CASSPSDRTSNTEAFF. The CDR3 coding sequence is TGCGCCAGCAGCCCCTCCGACAGGACCTCGAACACTGAAGCTTTCTTT.

In its sample, this clone was seen once. The chain joins TRBV28 to TRBJ1-1; D perhaps matches TRBD1 (5 bases). Deletions cut 7 bases from V and 5 bases from J, with 14 bases between. The germline CDR1 and CDR2 sequences are MDHEN and SYDVKM. CDR3 size: 13 residues. As DNA, the CDR3 is TGTGCCAGCATCCGGGGGGGAACAACTGAAGCTTTCTTT. Protein sequence: CASIRGGTTEAFF.

This sequence joins TRBV7-9 and TRBJ2-5; possible D gene TRBD1, 6 bases. The germline CDR1 and CDR2 sequences are SEHNR and FQNEAQ (reference sequence). V gave up 4 bases and J gave up 3 bases, with 15 bases separating them. This CDR3 has 15 amino acids. CDR3 coding DNA: TGTGCCAGCAGCTCCCAAGGGGCAGGGGAAGAGACCCAGTACTTC. Amino acids: CASSSQGAGEETQYF.

V usage is TRBV9 and J usage is TRBJ2-3; 11 nucleotides agree with TRBD1. V dropped 2 bases and J dropped 4; count of bases not matched to a gene: 3. The CDR3 sequence is 15 residues long. CDR1 and CDR2 (germline): SGDLS, YYNGEE. CDR3 DNA: TGTGCCAGCAGCGTCAGGACAGGGGGCGCAGATACGCAGTATTTT. This encodes CASSVRTGGADTQYF.

This clone has a count of ten or more. The chain recombines TRBV5-1 with TRBJ1-2, with TRBD1 matching 7 bases. The germline gives CDR1 SGHRS, CDR2 YFSETQ. J gave up 4 bases and V 0 bases, and 6 bases lay outside the gene matches. The CDR3 length is 15 residues. CDR3 amino acids: CASSLGEGASYGYTF. In nucleotides, the CDR3 is TGCGCCAGCAGCTTGGGCGAGGGGGCCTCCTATGGCTACACCTTC.